This entry lists 2 T cell receptor beta chains sequenced from one sample in a study of OX40 agonist ivuxolimab in advanced cancers. Assay used: immunoSEQ multiplex PCR; TCRdb lists only in-frame clones, some missing. Of over 60,000 clones listed, about 91% are singletons. The material was CD4+ or CD8+ T cells sorted from blood, obtained in a trial of the OX40 agonist ivuxolimab. The source of these receptors is an adult with an advanced solid tumor such as melanoma, head and neck, liver or kidney cancer.

The J gene is TRBJ1-5, the V gene TRBV28; no clear D. CDR1 MDHEN and CDR2 SYDVKM come from the germline V gene. CDR3 length: 12 residues. V gave up 3 bases and J gave up 4 bases, with 4 bases separating them. As DNA, the CDR3 is TGTGCCAGCAGTTTTGTAAATCAGCCCCAGCATTTT. It is translated as CASSFVNQPQHF.

The chain couples TRBV7-6 to TRBJ2-7; 9 nucleotides align to TRBD1. Germline lookup yields CDR1 SGHVS and CDR2 FNYEAQ. The V gene end was trimmed by 1 base and the J gene end by 5 bases; junction bases not matched to a gene: 6. The CDR3 is made up of 15 amino acids. Here the CDR3 reads CASSLGGQGWDEQYF. The DNA for the CDR3 is TGTGCCAGCAGCTTAGGGGGACAGGGTTGGGACGAGCAGTACTTC.